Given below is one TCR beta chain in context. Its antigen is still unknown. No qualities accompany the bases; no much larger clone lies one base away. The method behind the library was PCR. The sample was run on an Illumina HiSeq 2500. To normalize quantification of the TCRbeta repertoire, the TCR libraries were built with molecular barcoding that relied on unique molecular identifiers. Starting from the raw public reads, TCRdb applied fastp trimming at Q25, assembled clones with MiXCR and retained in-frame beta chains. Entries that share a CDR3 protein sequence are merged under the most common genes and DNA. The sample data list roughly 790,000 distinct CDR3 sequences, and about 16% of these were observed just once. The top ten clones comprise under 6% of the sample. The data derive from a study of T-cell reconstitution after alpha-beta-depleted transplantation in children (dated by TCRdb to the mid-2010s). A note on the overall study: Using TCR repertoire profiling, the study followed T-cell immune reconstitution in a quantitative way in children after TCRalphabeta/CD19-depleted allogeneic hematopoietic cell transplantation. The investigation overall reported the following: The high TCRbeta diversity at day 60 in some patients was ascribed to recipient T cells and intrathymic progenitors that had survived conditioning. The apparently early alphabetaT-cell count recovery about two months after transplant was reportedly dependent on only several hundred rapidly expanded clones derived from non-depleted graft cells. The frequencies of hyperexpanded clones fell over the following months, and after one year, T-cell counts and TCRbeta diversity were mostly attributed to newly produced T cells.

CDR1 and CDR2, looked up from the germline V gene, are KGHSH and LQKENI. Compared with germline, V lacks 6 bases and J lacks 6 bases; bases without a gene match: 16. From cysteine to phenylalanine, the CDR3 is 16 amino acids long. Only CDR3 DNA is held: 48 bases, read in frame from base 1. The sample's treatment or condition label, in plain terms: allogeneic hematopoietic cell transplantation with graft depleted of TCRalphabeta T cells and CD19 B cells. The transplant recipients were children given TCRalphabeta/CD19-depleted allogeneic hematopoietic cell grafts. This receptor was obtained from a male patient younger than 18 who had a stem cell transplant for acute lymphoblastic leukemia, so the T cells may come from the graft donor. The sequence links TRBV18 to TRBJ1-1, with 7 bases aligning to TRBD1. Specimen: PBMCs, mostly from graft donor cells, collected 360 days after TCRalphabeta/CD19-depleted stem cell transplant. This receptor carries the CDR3 CASSSGEDRIYAEAFF. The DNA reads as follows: TGTGCCAGCTCGTCCGGAGAGGACAGGATATATGCTGAAGCTTTCTTT.